These 32 T cell receptor beta chains were sequenced from one sample in a study of CD8 T cells in ankylosing spondylitis. Via MiXCR, TCRdb re-called the 5' RACE reads, giving one row per CDR3 protein. The sample has hundreds of thousands of distinct CDR3 sequences; 10% to 15% are singletons. Study-wide findings and caveats: For ankylosing spondylitis blood, a TCR beta motif of fewer than 10 highly homologous variants appeared characteristic.

Their antigen targets remain unknown. Sequencing was carried out using blood, either unsorted or a sorted T cell fraction (not recorded which). The receptors stem from a male donor with ankylosing spondylitis.

The rearrangement links TRBV5-6 to TRBJ2-7, with D perhaps matching TRBD1 (6 bases). Trimming shortened V by 5 bases and J by 7 bases, and 19 bases separated the two germline ends. The CDR3 extends over 14 amino acids. Germline lookup yields CDR1 SGHDT and CDR2 YYEEEE. The CDR3 DNA sequence: TGTGCCAGCAGTCTTGGAACAAGGGGACATGAGCAGTACGTC. Residues: CASSLGTRGHEQYV.

There are a few counts of this clonotype. The V and J genes are TRBV20-1 and TRBJ2-5; unclear D gene. This CDR3 is 14 amino acids long. The V end lost 0 bases, the J end lost 5 bases, and 13 bases lay between the germline ends. Germline CDR1 is DFQATT and CDR2 is SNEGSKA (reference sequence). The CDR3 spells CSARDGENVETQYF. For the CDR3, the DNA is TGCAGTGCTAGAGATGGAGAAAACGTTGAGACCCAGTACTTC.

Many counts were recorded for this clonotype. This sequence joins TRBV29-1 and TRBJ1-3; D remains unclear. Germline lookup yields CDR1 SQVTM and CDR2 ANQGSEA. This CDR3 is built from 13 residues. V was trimmed by 4 bases and J by 4 bases, leaving 11 bases between them. CDR3 protein: CSVAQVGGNTIYF. The DNA of the CDR3 is TGCAGCGTTGCCCAGGTCGGGGGAAACACCATATATTTT.

This clonotype appeared many times. The CDR3 DNA follows: TGTGCCAGCAGTCGGACAGGGGACTATGGCTACACCTTC. Amino acid sequence: CASSRTGDYGYTF. The chain is built from TRBV12-3 or TRBV12-4 and TRBJ1-2; 9 positions agree with TRBD1. The CDR3 runs to 13 residues. V lost 5 bases, J lost 3 bases, and 1 base stayed unmatched.

CDR3 amino acids: CAALANQGLKHNEQFF. CDR3 nucleotide sequence: TGTGCCGCCCTTGCAAATCAGGGGTTGAAACACAATGAGCAGTTCTTC. This chain uses TRBV28 with TRBJ2-1; maybe TRBD1 (6 bases). This CDR3 comprises 16 residues. The V gene lost 11 bases and the J gene lost 5 bases, with 25 bases spanning the gap. CDR1 and CDR2 (germline): MDHEN, SYDVKM.

This clonotype appeared a few times. The V call is TRBV11-2, the J call TRBJ2-2; D unclear. The CDR3 runs to 13 residues. Per germline, CDR1 SGHAT and CDR2 FQNNGV. V dropped 7 bases and J dropped 2 bases, with 8 bases sitting between them. The CDR3, as DNA: TGTGCCAGCACCCAGACCAACACCGGGGAGCTGTTTTTT. This gives the protein CASTQTNTGELFF.

This clonotype was detected a few times. The chain is built from TRBV10-3 and TRBJ2-5, with 11 bases fitting TRBD2. The germline V gene encodes CDR1 ENHRY and CDR2 SYGVKD. V lost 8 bases, J lost 5 bases, and 13 bases stayed unmatched. The CDR3 sequence is 16 residues long. As DNA, the CDR3 is TGTGCCATCGGTGGGACTAGCGGAGTCCCCTCGGAGACCCAGTACTTC. Its translation: CAIGGTSGVPSETQYF.

This clonotype was recorded a few times. V gene TRBV5-1 combines with J gene TRBJ1-4; D might be TRBD1 (6 bases). V lost 4 bases, J lost 5 bases, and 15 bases lay in between. This CDR3 region has 15 residues. CDR1 SGHRS and CDR2 YFSETQ come from the germline V gene. The chain's CDR3 is CASSTSTGMNEKLFF. CDR3 nucleotide sequence: TGCGCCAGCAGCACCTCGACAGGAATGAATGAAAAACTGTTTTTT.

This clonotype was detected many times. This rearrangement joins TRBV2 to TRBJ2-1, with TRBD2 matching over 8 bases. This CDR3 is 16 amino acids long. Germline loops: CDR1 SNHLY, CDR2 FYNNEI. The trim removed 10 bases at V and 1 base at J, leaving 12 bases unmatched. The chain's CDR3 is CATPRGVAGSYNEQFF. The CDR3 nucleotides read TGTGCCACGCCACGAGGGGTAGCGGGGTCCTACAATGAGCAGTTCTTC.

There are many counts of this clonotype. The rearrangement joins TRBV7-2 to TRBJ2-3, with 9 bases identical to TRBD2. The CDR3 is 14 amino acids. Germline V gene lookup returns CDR1 SGHTA and CDR2 FQGNSA. With 3 bases clipped from V and 7 bases from J, the junction kept 5 bases outside the gene matches. The CDR3 coding sequence is TGTGCCAGCAGCTTTAGCGGGAGCGTACATACGCAGTATTTT. Translating gives CASSFSGSVHTQYF.

The table lists this clonotype with a few counts. The gene calls are TRBV24-1 and TRBJ2-1; TRBD1 or TRBD2 may be the D gene (5 bases each). The CDR3 consists of 16 residues. The germline V and J ends were trimmed by 2 bases and 1 base, with 11 bases remaining between them. The germline gives CDR1 KGHDR, CDR2 SFDVKD. DNA for the CDR3: TGTGCCACCAGTGATTCCGGGACGGGATCCTACAATGAGCAGTTCTTC. Residues: CATSDSGTGSYNEQFF.

V usage is TRBV29-1 and J usage is TRBJ1-1; the D gene is possibly TRBD1 (5 bases). This CDR3 has 13 amino acids. V lost 3 bases, J lost 5 bases, and 13 bases lay in between. Looked up from germline, CDR1 is SQVTM and CDR2 is ANQGSEA. The DNA of the CDR3 is TGCAGCGTTGAGGACGGGGGAGCAACTGAAGCTTTCTTT. It codes for CSVEDGGATEAFF.

This clonotype appeared many times. This chain joins TRBV5-1 and TRBJ2-5; D call uncertain. The V gene lost 3 bases and the J gene lost 3 bases, with 15 bases spanning the gap. Looked up from germline, CDR1 is SGHRS and CDR2 is YFSETQ. The CDR3 loop spans 15 amino acids. The CDR3 spells CASSSSYDRKETQYF. CDR3 in DNA: TGCGCCAGCAGCTCCTCCTACGATAGGAAAGAGACCCAGTACTTC.

The chain uses TRBV3-1 and TRBJ2-4; 8 bases align to TRBD2. CDR1 is LGHDT, CDR2 YNNKEL, per germline (reference sequence). The length of the CDR3 is 15 residues. V gave up 1 base and J gave up 5 bases; unmatched junction bases: 4. The CDR3 DNA reads TGTGCCAGCAGCCAAGGCACTAGCGGAGAAAACATTCAGTACTTC. Its protein product is CASSQGTSGENIQYF.

The genes are TRBV20-1 and TRBJ1-1; no definite D call. The CDR3 extends over 14 amino acids. CDR1 is DFQATT and CDR2 is SNEGSKA in the germline V gene (reference sequence). V lost 5 bases, J lost 4 bases, and 17 bases lay in between. The CDR3 DNA follows: TGCAGTGCTCCCGAGACCACCAGGTCCACTGAAGCTTTCTTT. It is translated as CSAPETTRSTEAFF.

This clonotype was picked up a small number of times. This sequence joins TRBV7-9 and TRBJ1-5, with TRBD1 identical over 10 bases. Germline V gene data show CDR1 as SEHNR and CDR2 as FQNEAQ (reference sequence). The CDR3 contains 16 residues. J was trimmed by 1 base and V by 5 bases; bases with no gene match: 5. The CDR3 bases are TGTGCCAGCAGCGTGACAGGGGGCTCGAGCAATCAGCCCCAGCATTTT. Protein sequence: CASSVTGGSSNQPQHF. Based on the CDR3 plus reference TRBV7-9 and TRBJ1-5, the full variable domain is DTGVSQNPRHKITKRGQNVTFRCDPISEHNRLYWYRQTLGQGPEFLTYFQNEAQLEKSRLLSDRFSAERPKGSFSTLEIQRTEQGDSAMYLCASSVTGGSSNQPQHFGDGTRLSIL.

The rearrangement uses TRBV2 and TRBJ2-3; TRBD1 matches 8 bases. The germline V gene has CDR1 SNHLY and CDR2 FYNNEI. The ends lost 6 bases at V and 1 base at J; junction bases unmatched: 9. The length of the CDR3 is 16 residues. The CDR3 coding sequence is TGTGCCAGCAGCCCCATGGCAGGGGGCCGCACAGATACGCAGTATTTT. Residues: CASSPMAGGRTDTQYF.

V usage is TRBV18 and J usage is TRBJ1-2; D not certain. The CDR3 runs 13 residues. Germline loops: CDR1 KGHSH, CDR2 LQKENI. V lost 6 bases to trimming and J lost 8 bases, with 16 bases between them. CDR3 sequence: CASSREPGPGYTF. Written as DNA, the CDR3 is TGTGCCAGCTCCCGAGAACCCGGTCCGGGCTACACCTTC.

The chain employs TRBV19 and TRBJ1-5; tentatively, D is TRBD1 (5 bases). The CDR3 contains 15 residues. Per germline, CDR1 LNHDA and CDR2 SQIVND (reference sequence). V lost 3 bases to trimming and J lost 2 bases, with 11 bases between them. In nucleotides, the CDR3 is TGTGCCAGTAGTATGGGAGGGGTCGGCAATCAGCCCCAGCATTTT. As protein: CASSMGGVGNQPQHF.

This clonotype has only a few counts. The chain couples TRBV5-1 to TRBJ2-3; 8 bases align to TRBD2. The CDR3 is 16 residues long. The V gene's germline CDR1 is SGHRS and CDR2 YFSETQ. V was clipped by 4 bases and J by 6 bases; unmatched bases: 13. The CDR3 coding sequence is TGCGCCAGCAGCGCGGGGTCCGCGCGGGAGGTGGATACGCAGTATTTT. This translates into CASSAGSAREVDTQYF.

The chain recombines TRBV7-8 with TRBJ2-1, with a possible D match to TRBD2 (6 bases). The V end lost 8 bases, the J end lost 4 bases, and 15 bases lay between the germline ends. Per the germline V gene, CDR1 is SGHVS and CDR2 is FQNEAQ. The CDR3 is made up of 14 amino acids. CDR3 in DNA: TGTGCCAGCGGATCTCCGGGACTTTACAATGAGCAGTTCTTC. Its protein product is CASGSPGLYNEQFF.

This clonotype has only a few counts. V and J are TRBV20-1 and TRBJ2-1; D gene uncertain. The ends were cut back, 6 bases at V and 6 bases at J, with 21 bases in the middle. The CDR3 sequence is 15 residues long. Germline CDR1 and CDR2: DFQATT and SNEGSKA (reference sequence). The CDR3 DNA follows: TGCAGTGCGAAAAAGGGCGCTCGACGGAGCAATGAGCAGTTCTTC. Translating it yields CSAKKGARRSNEQFF.

The chain combines TRBV19 with TRBJ1-5, with D tentatively TRBD1 (5 bases). V was cut by 2 bases and J by 6 bases, with 8 bases left in between. Germline values: CDR1 LNHDA, CDR2 SQIVND (reference sequence). The CDR3 is 13 residues long. The CDR3 nucleotides read TGTGCCAGTAGTATATCCGGGGGTCAGCCCCAGCATTTT. This gives the protein CASSISGGQPQHF.

The chain is built from TRBV12-3 or TRBV12-4 and TRBJ2-1; D possibly corresponds to TRBD1 (6 bases). The CDR3 sequence is 19 residues long. V gave up 5 bases and J gave up 8 bases, with 31 bases separating them. CDR3 residues: CASSPTNAGTLSDWDEQFF. CDR3 coding DNA: TGTGCCAGCAGTCCTACGAACGCCGGGACATTATCTGACTGGGATGAGCAGTTCTTC.

This clonotype was detected only a few times. The V call is TRBV4-2, the J call TRBJ2-2; 16 bases line up with TRBD2. V lost 4 bases, J lost 5 bases, and 4 bases stayed unmatched. The CDR3 is 17 residues long. Germline CDR1 is LGHNA and CDR2 is YNFKEQ. CDR3 protein: CASSPGLAGGVTGELFF. CDR3 DNA sequence: TGTGCCAGCAGCCCGGGACTAGCGGGAGGGGTTACCGGGGAGCTGTTTTTT.

This rearrangement joins TRBV6-2 or TRBV6-3 to TRBJ1-4; D unclear. The CDR3 covers 15 residues. The germline V and J ends were trimmed by 6 bases and 10 bases, with 21 bases remaining between them. The germline V gene has CDR1 MNHEY and CDR2 SVGEGT. The CDR3 bases are TGTGCCAGCAGCGACCCTCGGACGTATGGAGGAAAACTGTTTTTT. Protein product: CASSDPRTYGGKLFF.

CDR3 nucleotides: TGTGCCAGCAGTCGCAATCCTGGACAGGGTCTCTACGAGCAGTACTTC. It codes for CASSRNPGQGLYEQYF. This chain connects TRBV12-3 or TRBV12-4 to TRBJ2-7, with 8 bases identical to TRBD1. The CDR3 runs to 16 residues. Unmatched junction bases numbered 12, after V lost 5 bases and J lost 3 bases.

The chain has TRBV7-2 and TRBJ1-2; 9 bases fit TRBD1. The length of the CDR3 is 14 residues. Germline V gene data show CDR1 as SGHTA and CDR2 as FQGNSA. After removal of 3 bases from V and 4 bases from J, the junction contained 3 bases not matched to a gene. Here the CDR3 DNA reads TGTGCCAGCAGCTTGGGGACAGGGAGCTATGGCTACACCTTC. Translating it yields CASSLGTGSYGYTF.

A single count supports this clonotype. The rearrangement links TRBV6-5 to TRBJ2-7, with D maybe TRBD1 (5 bases). Germline V gene lookup returns CDR1 MNHEY and CDR2 SVGAGI. The CDR3 is 14 amino acids. V shed 4 bases and J shed 2 bases, with 12 bases lying between them. This chain's CDR3 is CASSLNRNTYEQYV. The CDR3 DNA reads TGTGCCAGCAGTTTAAACAGGAATACCTACGAGCAGTACGTC.

The CDR3 protein is CASSQGQSNEQFF. Here the CDR3 DNA reads TGTGCCAGCTCACAAGGACAGTCGAATGAGCAGTTCTTC. The chain employs TRBV18 and TRBJ2-1, with D perhaps matching TRBD1 (6 bases). Germline V gene data show CDR1 as KGHSH and CDR2 as LQKENI. There are 13 residues in the CDR3. V was clipped by 4 bases and J by 7 bases, with 11 bases between them.

This clonotype was recorded a few times. This rearrangement joins TRBV4-1 to TRBJ2-1; TRBD2 agrees at 7 bases. With 0 bases clipped from V and 1 base from J, the junction kept 9 bases outside the gene matches. Germline CDR1 and CDR2: MGHRA and YSYEKL. This CDR3 is 18 amino acids long. CDR3 nucleotides: TGCGCCAGCAGCCAAGATTTGGGCGGGAGTCCGTCCTACAATGAGCAGTTCTTC. Translation: CASSQDLGGSPSYNEQFF.

This clonotype was counted a few times. The V and J genes are TRBV7-2 and TRBJ2-1; tentatively, D is TRBD1 (6 bases). The CDR3 length is 15 residues. From germline, CDR1 is SGHTA and CDR2 FQGNSA. V lost 4 bases and J lost 8, with 18 bases in between. CDR3 DNA sequence: TGTGCCAGCAGCTCGGATACCGGCAGGGGATATGAGCAGTTCTTC. It specifies CASSSDTGRGYEQFF.